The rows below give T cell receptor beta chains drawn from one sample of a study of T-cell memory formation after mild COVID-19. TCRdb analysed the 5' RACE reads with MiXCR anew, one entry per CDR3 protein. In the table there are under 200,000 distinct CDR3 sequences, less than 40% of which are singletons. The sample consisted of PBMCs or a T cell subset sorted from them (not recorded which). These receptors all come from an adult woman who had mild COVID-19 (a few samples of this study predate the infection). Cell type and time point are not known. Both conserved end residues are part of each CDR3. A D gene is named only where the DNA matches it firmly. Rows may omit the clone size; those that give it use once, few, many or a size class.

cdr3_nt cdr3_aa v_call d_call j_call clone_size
TGTGCCAGCAGCTTAGAACAGGGCGTTTCGGGCAATCAGCCCCAGCATTTT CASSLEQGVSGNQPQHF TRBV7-8 NA TRBJ1-5 NA
TGCGCCAGCAGCCAAGACCCACTAGCGGGGGGCACAGATACGCAGTATTTT CASSQDPLAGGTDTQYF TRBV4-1 TRBD2 TRBJ2-3 few
TGTGCCAGCAGTGACTTCGCCTCAAGAGGCTCCTACAATGAGCAGTTCTTC CASSDFASRGSYNEQFF TRBV6-4 NA TRBJ2-1 NA
TGCAGTGCCAGAGAGGATGAGCGGGGTGTGTCAGATACGCAGTATTTT CSAREDERGVSDTQYF TRBV20-1 TRBD2 TRBJ2-3 few
TGTGCCAGCAGCTTCACAGGGGGCGCCAACTATGGCTACACCTTC CASSFTGGANYGYTF TRBV7-2 TRBD1 TRBJ1-2 once
TGTGCCAGCAGTTTAGTGACAGACTACAATGAGCAGTTCTTC CASSLVTDYNEQFF TRBV12-3/TRBV12-4 NA TRBJ2-1 NA
TGCGCCAGCAGCGCGGGGACTAGCGGATACTACGAGCAGTACTTC CASSAGTSGYYEQYF TRBV5-1 TRBD2 TRBJ2-7 NA
TGCGCCAGCAGCTCTGACCCCACACTCCAAGTGCGGGAGCTGTTTTTT CASSSDPTLQVRELFF TRBV5-1 NA TRBJ2-2 NA
TGTGCCAGCAGCAAAAAGAGGGGGCTAAGCACCGGGGAGCTGTTTTTT CASSKKRGLSTGELFF TRBV21-1 NA TRBJ2-2 few
TGCAGCGTTGGGGGACTAGCGGGAGTATTATACGAGCAGTACTTC CSVGGLAGVLYEQYF TRBV29-1 TRBD2 TRBJ2-7 NA
TGCGCCAGCAGCTTGGGTTTGGGGACAGGCGTCCACACTGAAGCTTTCTTT CASSLGLGTGVHTEAFF TRBV5-1 TRBD1 TRBJ1-1 many
TGTGCCAGCAGCCGGAGGGAGGGGGGAGGCTACGAGCAGTACTTC CASSRREGGGYEQYF TRBV9 NA TRBJ2-7 NA
TGTGCCAGCAGTCTCCCTCCGCACAACTACGAGCAGTACTTC CASSLPPHNYEQYF TRBV12-3/TRBV12-4 NA TRBJ2-7 NA
TGTGCCAGCAGTCCCCTGGGCCAGGAAAGCGAGCAGTACTTC CASSPLGQESEQYF TRBV12-3/TRBV12-4 NA TRBJ2-7 few
TGCGCCAGCAGCCTTAATTACCAGGGGGGTCAGCCCCAGCATTTT CASSLNYQGGQPQHF TRBV4-3 TRBD1 TRBJ1-5 NA
TGTGCCAGCAGCGACAGGGAGCTCGCCTACGAGCAGTACTTC CASSDRELAYEQYF TRBV7-9 TRBD1 TRBJ2-7 few
TGTGCCAGCAGGACCCAGGGGGAATCGGCTGAAGCTTTCTTT CASRTQGESAEAFF TRBV7-2 TRBD1 TRBJ1-1 few
TGTGCCAGCAGTCGCCCTGACAGGGGGCTCGGATACGAGCAGTACTTC CASSRPDRGLGYEQYF TRBV6-5 TRBD1 TRBJ2-7 NA
TGTGCCAGCACTTGGGGAGGGAGTAACAATGAGCAGTTCTTC CASTWGGSNNEQFF TRBV7-6 TRBD2 TRBJ2-1 few
TGTGCCACCAGCCCGGACACTGTCTACGAGCAGTACTTC CATSPDTVYEQYF TRBV15 NA TRBJ2-7 NA
TGCGCCAGCAGCCACTTCGGGGGCATAGATACGCAGTATTTT CASSHFGGIDTQYF TRBV4-1 NA TRBJ2-3 NA
TGCGCCAGCAGCCTAGCCACCGGCAACGAGCAGTACTTC CASSLATGNEQYF TRBV5-1 NA TRBJ2-7 few
TGTGCCACCCGGGACAGCGTTTCGAGGGGCACTGAAGCTTTCTTT CATRDSVSRGTEAFF TRBV10-3 TRBD1 TRBJ1-1 NA
TGTGCCAGCAGGCCCCAGGGACCCTCGCCCCACAATGAGCAGTTCTTC CASRPQGPSPHNEQFF TRBV7-2 NA TRBJ2-1 few
TGTGCCAGCAGCTTAATCAGTTACGAGCAGTACTTC CASSLISYEQYF TRBV5-5 NA TRBJ2-7 NA
TGTGCCACCAGTGATCGGTGGACTAGCGGGGGGACAGATACGCAGTATTTT CATSDRWTSGGTDTQYF TRBV24-1 TRBD2 TRBJ2-3 NA
TGCGCCAGCAGCCCCGTATTAGGCAGCTCCTACGAGCAGTACTTC CASSPVLGSSYEQYF TRBV4-3 NA TRBJ2-7 NA
TGTGCCAGCAGTCGCATAGCTAGCACAGATACGCAGTATTTT CASSRIASTDTQYF TRBV6-5 NA TRBJ2-3 few
TGCAGTGCTAGAGGACAGGGACAGCTTGGCTACACCTTC CSARGQGQLGYTF TRBV20-1 TRBD1 TRBJ1-2 NA
TGTGCCAGCACCCCTACCCTCTATACGCAGTATTTT CASTPTLYTQYF TRBV12-3/TRBV12-4 NA TRBJ2-3 few
TGTGCCAGCAGCGTAGGACAGAACACCGGGGAGCTGTTTTTT CASSVGQNTGELFF TRBV9 NA TRBJ2-2 NA
TGTGCCAGCAGCCCCCGAAAAAGTAATGAAAAACTGTTTTTT CASSPRKSNEKLFF TRBV12-3/TRBV12-4 NA TRBJ1-4 NA
TGCAGTGCTAGAGATCCTAGCCGAGGTGAGCAGTTCTTC CSARDPSRGEQFF TRBV20-1 NA TRBJ2-1 few
TGCGCCAGCAGCTGGGAGGGAAGGGAAGGGTCCTACAATGAGCAGTTCTTC CASSWEGREGSYNEQFF TRBV5-1 TRBD2 TRBJ2-1 NA
TGTGCCACCTCGACGACCACCGGGGAGCTGTTTTTT CATSTTTGELFF TRBV24-1 NA TRBJ2-2 few
TGTGCCAGCAGCTTCCAGAGGAATTCGCAAGAGACCCAGTACTTC CASSFQRNSQETQYF TRBV7-9 NA TRBJ2-5 NA
TGTGCCAGCAGTTTATACGCGACAGGGGTTACAAACACTGAAGCTTTCTTT CASSLYATGVTNTEAFF TRBV27 TRBD1 TRBJ1-1 NA
TGTGCCAGCAGCCAAGCCTCAACTAGCGGGGGGGGCACAGATACGCAGTATTTT CASSQASTSGGGTDTQYF TRBV4-2 TRBD2 TRBJ2-3 few
TGTGCCAGCAGTGATGGAGTTACAAGCGGTAATTCACCCCTCCACTTT CASSDGVTSGNSPLHF TRBV6-1 NA TRBJ1-6 once
TGTGCCACCAGCAGAGAGCTCCTTGTCTACGAGCAGTACTTC CATSRELLVYEQYF TRBV15 NA TRBJ2-7 few
TGTGCCAGCAGTCGACTCCCGGCTAGCGGGAGGGAGACCCAGTACTTC CASSRLPASGRETQYF TRBV27 TRBD2 TRBJ2-5 NA